The clone carrying this T cell receptor (beta chain) was counted only a few times. The antigen is unknown. The source of the sample is a study of OX40 agonist ivuxolimab in advanced cancers. Overall study context: The group had a mean age of around 64 years, ranged from 23 to 79, and was 80% to 85% male. Study-wide points: The study observed clonal expansion of CD4+ and CD8+ blood T cells by week 6 at 0.1 to 3.0 mg/kg.

Trimming cost V 1 base and J 0 bases, with 16 bases left between them. CDR1 and CDR2 from the germline V gene are SGHVS and FQNEAQ. This CDR3 is 18 amino acids long. The data were produced by immunoSEQ multiplex PCR, yet TCRdb's version contains in-frame clones alone and is incomplete. The table shows approximately 82,000 clones, with roughly 86% occurring only once. The TCR comes from an adult with an advanced solid tumor such as melanoma, head and neck, liver or kidney cancer. Sequencing was performed on CD4+ or CD8+ T cells sorted from blood, taken in a trial of the OX40 agonist ivuxolimab. The J gene is TRBJ2-1, the V gene TRBV7-8, with a possible D match to TRBD1 (5 bases). The CDR3 DNA follows: TGTGCCAGCAGCTTAGGGTCCGGACAAATCTTCTCCTACAATGAGCAGTTCTTC. Protein product: CASSLGSGQIFSYNEQFF.